The rows below give T cell receptor beta chains drawn from one sample of a study of T cell responses to AZD1222 COVID-19 vaccine. Clones were sequenced by immunoSEQ multiplex PCR, and TCRdb holds only the in-frame ones, with some missing. Among some 55,000 clones, more than 70% were seen once, and the ten largest hold 2%. This sample comprised peripheral blood, obtained on day 0 of AZD1222 vaccination. Source of these receptors: an adult in good health. CDR3s include the opening cysteine and the closing phenylalanine or tryptophan. D genes are given only for firm matches. Rows may omit the clone size; those that give it use once, few, many or a size class.

d_call clone_size j_call cdr3_length v_call cdr3_nt cdr3_aa
- - TRBJ2-7 16 TRBV7-8 TGTGCCAGCAGCCGAGGGGGGGCATCAACACCCTACGAGCAGTACTTC CASSRGGASTPYEQYF
TRBD1 - TRBJ2-3 15 TRBV28 TGTGCCAGCAGTTTCCAGACAGGGGCAGGGGATACGCAGTATTTT CASSFQTGAGDTQYF
- - TRBJ2-1 12 TRBV3-1/TRBV3-2 TGTGCCAGCAGCCAAGAGGGCCGGGAGCAGTTCTTC CASSQEGREQFF
- - TRBJ1-1 14 TRBV9 TGTGCCAGCAGCGTAGCGGGGTTGAACACTGAAGCTTTCTTT CASSVAGLNTEAFF
TRBD1 - TRBJ2-7 15 TRBV6-5 TGTGCCAGCAGTACGCGGGCAGGGGGAAGATACGAGCAGTACTTC CASSTRAGGRYEQYF
- - TRBJ2-3 14 TRBV19 TGTGCCAGTAGCGAAACAGGGTCCGCAGATACGCAGTATTTT CASSETGSADTQYF
- - TRBJ1-1 14 TRBV5-1 TGCGCCAGCAGCTTGGGGGGATGGAACACTGAAGCTTTCTTT CASSLGGWNTEAFF
TRBD2 - TRBJ2-5 17 TRBV15 TGTGCCACCAGCAGAGGGGGGGCTAGCGGGAGTCAAGAGACCCAGTACTTC CATSRGGASGSQETQYF
TRBD2 - TRBJ2-7 15 TRBV6-5 TGTGCCAGCAGTCCCCGGACTAGCGGGGGGTCGGAGCAGTACTTC CASSPRTSGGSEQYF
- - TRBJ2-7 14 TRBV5-1 TGCGCCAGCAGCCCCCGGACGGACGGATACGAGCAGTACTTC CASSPRTDGYEQYF
TRBD1 - TRBJ1-5 14 TRBV7-8 TGTGCCAGCAGCCGGACAGGGGAACATCAGCCCCAGCATTTT CASSRTGEHQPQHF
- - TRBJ1-1 13 TRBV29-1 TGCAGCGTGGGGGGGCTGACGAGCACTGAAGCTTTCTTT CSVGGLTSTEAFF
TRBD2 - TRBJ2-7 18 TRBV4-2 TGTGCCAGCAGCCAAGATAGGGAGGGACTAGGATCTCGGTACGAGCAGTACTTC CASSQDREGLGSRYEQYF
- - TRBJ1-2 14 TRBV28 TGTGCCAGCAGTTTTGGGGGCAGTATCTATGGCTACACCTTC CASSFGGSIYGYTF
- - TRBJ1-1 15 TRBV11-2 TGTGCCAGCAGCTTAGGGGACGGCGTATTTTCTGAAGCTTTCTTT CASSLGDGVFSEAFF
TRBD2 - TRBJ2-5 16 TRBV4-1 TGCGCCAGCAGCCAAGATCCAGCGGGAGTGAGGGAGACCCAGTACTTC CASSQDPAGVRETQYF
TRBD2 - TRBJ2-7 17 TRBV4-1 TGCGCCAGCAGCCAAGAAGGGACTAGCGGGAGGGCCGACGAGCAGTACTTC CASSQEGTSGRADEQYF
- - TRBJ2-7 11 TRBV5-8 TGTGCCAGCAGCCCTTCCTACGAGCAGTACTTC CASSPSYEQYF
- - TRBJ1-1 15 TRBV18 TGTGCCAGCTCACCACAGCGGCGCGAGAACACTGAAGCTTTCTTT CASSPQRRENTEAFF
- - TRBJ2-1 14 TRBV10-1 TGCGCCAGCAGCCGGGACAATAACGTTAATGAGCAGTTCTTC CASSRDNNVNEQFF
- - TRBJ1-4 14 TRBV19 TGTGCCAGTGGGAGCAGTGCAACTAATGAAAAACTGTTTTTT CASGSSATNEKLFF
- - TRBJ2-3 15 TRBV9 TGTGCCAGCAGCGTAGGGGAGGCCAGCACAGATACGCAGTATTTT CASSVGEASTDTQYF
- - TRBJ1-3 16 TRBV7-3 TGTGCCAGCAGCCCAAATCCAGGGGTCTCTGGAAACACCATATATTTT CASSPNPGVSGNTIYF
- - TRBJ1-6 17 TRBV15 TGTGCCACCAGCAGCGGACACCTGAGCTCCTATAATTCACCCCTCCACTTT CATSSGHLSSYNSPLHF
- once TRBJ2-3 13 TRBV7-9 TGTGCCAGCAGCTTAGCGGAGCGGGATACGCAGTATTTT CASSLAERDTQYF
- once TRBJ2-7 10 TRBV5-8 TGTGCCAGCAGTCCTTACGAGCAGTACTTC CASSPYEQYF
TRBD1 - TRBJ1-6 15 TRBV6-5 TGTGCCAGCAGACCTTCCAGGGGGTTTGGTTCACCCCTCCACTTT CASRPSRGFGSPLHF
TRBD2 - TRBJ2-5 18 TRBV7-2 TGTGCCAGCAGCTTTGCTAGTTCGACTAGCGGGAGGGTAGAGACCCAGTACTTC CASSFASSTSGRVETQYF
- - TRBJ1-2 14 TRBV30 TGTGCCTGGAGTGTAGGGCAGGGGACCTATGGCTACACCTTC CAWSVGQGTYGYTF
- - TRBJ2-1 13 TRBV7-9 TGTGCCAGCAGCTTTGGCACCATGCATGAGCAGTTCTTC CASSFGTMHEQFF
- - TRBJ2-3 12 TRBV15 TGTGCCACCAGCAGAGAAGGAGATACGCAGTATTTT CATSREGDTQYF
- - TRBJ1-4 14 TRBV9 TGTGCCAGCAGCCGCTCCGGCCAAGCTGGAAAACTGTTTTTT CASSRSGQAGKLFF
- - TRBJ2-2 14 TRBV25-1 TGTGCCAGCAGAAAAAGGACAGACACCGGGGAGCTGTTTTTT CASRKRTDTGELFF
TRBD1 - TRBJ1-1 15 TRBV10-3 TGTGCCATCAGTGAGTTTGGACAGGGGGGCACTGAAGCTTTCTTT CAISEFGQGGTEAFF
TRBD1 - TRBJ2-3 15 TRBV5-4 TGTGCCAGCAGCTTAGGGACAGGGGGCGCAGATACGCAGTATTTT CASSLGTGGADTQYF
TRBD2 - TRBJ2-2 15 TRBV19 TGTGCCAGTAGTATAGAGCCGGGAGGGCCCGGGGAGCTGTTTTTT CASSIEPGGPGELFF
- - TRBJ2-3 11 TRBV6-2/TRBV6-3 TGTGCCAGCAGTTCCGCAGATACGCAGTATTTT CASSSADTQYF
- - TRBJ2-3 13 TRBV14 TGTGCCAGCAGCCAAGTAGGGGTGGATACGCAGTATTTT CASSQVGVDTQYF
- - TRBJ1-1 15 TRBV7-9 TGTGCCAGCAGCTTAGAGGGTATGTTAAGCAGTGAAGCTTTCTTT CASSLEGMLSSEAFF
TRBD1 once TRBJ1-2 15 TRBV27 TGTGCCAGCAGTCCGACAGGGGGCGTCAACTATGGCTACACCTTC CASSPTGGVNYGYTF
TRBD1 once TRBJ1-4 14 TRBV5-1 TGCGCCAGCAGCAGCGGGACAGAAAATGAAAAACTGTTTTTT CASSSGTENEKLFF
- - TRBJ2-1 13 TRBV4-1 TGCGCCAGCAGCCAGCAGCAGGGTAATGAGCAGTTCTTC CASSQQQGNEQFF